Sequencing of this TCR beta chain was carried out in a study of cytomegalovirus exposure and HLA in healthy donors (dated by TCRdb to 2017 to 2019). General notes on the study: According to an earlier analysis of several hundred of the donors, roughly 180 million T cells yielded some 120 million unique TCR beta sequences and about 300 Gb of sequence data. Approximately 330 gigabases of sequencing data and roughly 81 million unique TCR sequences made up an early release that covered approximately 650 HLA-typed donors. Of the approximately 400 genotyped donors, 70% to 90% were placed in the genetic ancestry cluster associated with self-reported Caucasian donors. The study aimed to test whether signatures of past pathogen exposure could be identified by cataloging public T cell receptors. The T cell repertoires of under 700 subjects were profiled by immunosequencing and related to cytomegalovirus serostatus. In addition to the first cohort of approximately 670 subjects, a separate validation cohort of 130 or so different subjects was used. The study combined high-throughput TCR immunosequencing, statistical association of individual TCRs with disease status, and machine learning to predict cytomegalovirus infection status. In a later analysis, previously published TCR beta repertoires from about 670 donors were re-analyzed and high-resolution HLA genotyping was added so that TCR occurrence patterns could be studied. Rather than using new phenotypic data, the later analysis identified candidate immune exposures from TCR beta sequences and from how often those sequences occurred across donors. An earlier analysis of around 580 of the donors used high-throughput TCR beta sequencing to judge whether each TCR beta V gene segment behaved as functional or pseudogenic. Donor age, sex, ethnicity and CMV serostatus were collected together with the repertoire data. Genome-wide SNP genotypes for about 65% of the roughly 670 donors were used in a later genetic analysis, which treated that subset as a discovery cohort. Every repertoire in the discovery cohort had been generated on one and the same sequencing platform. Class I and class II HLA loci were covered by the typing at four-digit resolution. The number of typed donors differed by locus: about 620-640 for A, B, C, DRB1 and DQB1; 500 to 550 for DQA1; 606 for DPA1; and about 470 for DPB1. Roughly 5 DR-DQ haplotypes were handled as single units for association and clustering, since linkage in the cohort was strong. Among almost 400 genotyped donors of the cohort, an average of about 240,000 unique TCR beta nucleotide sequences were sequenced per donor, 15% to 20% of them non-productive. General conclusions and limits of the study: An association between a missense DCLRE1C variant and V-gene and J-gene trimming of TCR beta chains was found in a later genetic analysis and replicated in an independent cohort. A further reported finding was that TCR beta sequences accurately predicted the HLA-A and HLA-B alleles for most subjects in the first cohort. A later genetic analysis reported fewer N-insertions in productive TCRs among donors in an Asian-associated ancestry cluster than the roughly 690-donor mean. In an earlier analysis of around 500 of the donors, most TCR beta V segments appeared in productive rearrangements about 87% or about 30% of the time, broadly matching IMGT annotations. Some IMGT-functional V segments, including TRBV6-2 and TRBV6-3, could not be distinguished by the 87-base-pair reads and were therefore excluded. According to a later analysis, TCR association rates differed among HLA loci, with DRB1 alleles showing the most associated TCRs and HLA-C alleles showing the fewest. Because HLA typing was missing for some donors at each locus, association tests included only the typed subset. Specific HLA alleles were associated with around 18,000 TCR beta sequences at a false discovery rate of 0.05 in a later analysis. Sequencing depth was assumed to be roughly uniform across donors in the presence/absence analyses, though that assumption may not hold. The classifier was reported to diagnose cytomegalovirus status with high specificity and sensitivity in both the original cohort and the validation cohort. In vitro tests confirmed that three of the cytomegalovirus-associated TCR beta chains recognize cytomegalovirus antigens. Linkage disequilibrium might explain the correlated functional status among segregating V segments, but an unknown experimental factor could not be excluded. Most CMV-associated TCR beta chains appeared to be HLA-restricted in a later analysis, and the HLA associations seemed to be driven largely by CMV exposure. Because counts were too low, fewer than 20 rarely observed V segments, including chromosome 9 orphons, were excluded from the earlier analysis of several hundred of the donors. Immune exposure information for the cohort was limited to CMV serostatus. In a later analysis, HLA-associated TCR beta chains showed more clonal expansion and lower generation probabilities than non-associated chains that were equally common. According to a later analysis, parvovirus B19, influenza, CMV and Epstein-Barr virus appeared linked to several top co-occurrence clusters. According to the authors, the approach could potentially be generalized to other disease states and immunological phenotypes. In this cohort, only TCR beta chains were sequenced, and detectable features were limited by the absence of alpha or paired-chain data. Assigning TCR associations to individual alleles was difficult when HLA alleles, especially DR and DQ, strongly co-occurred. A cluster of highly shared sequence variants was judged likely to be a technical artifact of the sequencing pipeline. A total of 164 TCR beta chains were listed by the study as associated with cytomegalovirus. Across donors, most TCR sequences were observed very rarely, whereas some public TCRs were present in many individuals.

CDR1 and CDR2, looked up from the germline V gene, are MGHRA and YSYEKL. Cut back by 4 bases and 7 bases, the V and J ends lie 17 bases apart. From cysteine to phenylalanine, the CDR3 is 14 amino acids long. CDR3 DNA only is kept here, 42 bases in frame from base 1. Receptors were amplified or captured by the immunoSEQ multiplex PCR assay. For the multiplex PCR, a mixture combining 60 forward primers for TCR Vbeta segments and 13 reverse primers for TCR Jbeta segments was used. Amplification of the CDR3 region of rearranged TCR beta genes was performed with a multiplex PCR assay on genomic DNA. Amplified TCR beta libraries were sequenced as 87-base-pair reads on the Illumina HiSeq System. The authors processed their data as follows. A later analysis tallied about 77 million unique TCR beta chains across the 650 to 750 repertoires, and some 10 million of those chains were shared by two or more donors. Raw reads were error-corrected and collapsed into unique sequences with a nearest-neighbor algorithm that merged closely related sequences to remove PCR and sequencing errors. To assign V, D and J gene segments, CDR3 sequences were aligned to IMGT reference sequences. For a sequence to be retained, a match of at least six nucleotides to both a V gene segment and a J gene segment was required. Rearrangements were classified as productive when the CDR3 lacked stop codons and remained in frame with V and J, and all other rearrangements were classified as non-productive. Following IMGT convention, CDR3 was defined as the stretch from the second conserved V-encoded cysteine up to the conserved J-encoded phenylalanine. The earlier analysis of 587 of the donors excluded any sequence lacking an unambiguous match to a single V gene segment. In an earlier analysis of 587 of the donors, V segments were called functional above 56.7% productive rearrangements and were called segregating when the between-donor standard deviation exceeded 5%. A statistical classification framework was built to diagnose cytomegalovirus status from the catalog of TCR beta chain sequences. In a later analysis, V and J genes were assigned by comparing TCR nucleotide sequences against IMGT/GENE-DB human TR gene sequences. The TCRdist pipeline was used in a later analysis to assign CDR3 sequences and most-parsimonious VDJ recombination scenarios. A later analysis defined each TCR beta chain by its CDR3 amino acid sequence plus V-gene family, and excluded reads lacking a unique V-gene family. As a way to deal with suspected cross-contamination and a sequencing artifact, a later analysis dropped 592 nucleotide sequences that were highly shared and had low generation probability. In a later analysis, a clonal expansion index was calculated for each public chain from normalized within-repertoire ranks of inferred template counts. Generation probabilities in a later analysis came from a VDJ recombination model fitted to out-of-frame rearrangements, and those results were checked against IGoR. A later analysis scored TCR-TCR, TCR-HLA and TCR-CMV co-occurrence with hypergeometric tests, applying a repertoire-size bias correction to TCR pairs. False discovery rates were estimated in a later analysis by permuting HLA or CMV assignments 20 times. In a later analysis, co-occurring TCRs were grouped with DBSCAN, and TCRdist sequence similarity was added when clustering was performed within HLA-allele-positive subsets. Repertoires with fewer than 30,000 or more than 120,000 public chains, plus five repertoires with anomalous nucleotide sharing, were excluded from co-occurrence clustering. The immuneACCESS repertoire file appears here via TCRdb, limited to in-frame rearrangements. These files lack a portion of the clones; in checked studies, under half of the deficit traces to unresolved V genes, and the cause of the others is not known. The DNA was the basis for D and trimming; V, J and clone size are from that table. The sample has approximately 72,000 clones on record, around 79% of them singletons. The ten largest account for around 5.1% of the sample.

Comments on this clone: There is no known antigen for this receptor. Qualities for individual bases were not recorded, and no much larger clone is one base off.

The cohort was made up of hundreds of healthy bone marrow donors. At the time of sampling, all cohort members were nominally healthy, though unrecorded immune exposures were likely present. The donor was CMV seropositive and belonged to the group of around 300 seropositive cohort members. Each donor provided a peripheral blood sample, and peripheral blood mononuclear cells were used for TCR beta sequencing. Genomic DNA extraction from the blood cell samples was performed with the Qiagen DNeasy Blood Extraction Kit. Material for sequencing was PBMCs. The V and J genes are TRBV4-1 and TRBJ2-7, and TRBD1 may be the D gene, going by 6 matching bases. This TCR was sampled from a male donor in good health and CMV-seropositive. DNA sequence: TGCGCCAGCAGCCTCCCCGGGACAAGGCGTGAGCAGTACTTC. The translation is CASSLPGTRREQYF.